These 13 T cell receptor beta chains share one sample of origin, sequenced in a study of blood T cell repertoires in COVID-19. The method was immunoSEQ multiplex PCR; TCRdb's version includes in-frame clones alone and lacks a portion of them. The sample includes 35,000 to 45,000 clones, roughly 87% of them seen just once. What was sequenced was peripheral blood. These receptor sequences come from a human donor in a cohort sampled during active COVID-19.

In DNA form, the CDR3 reads TGTGCCAGCAGCTTGTACGCGGGAGAGGGGGAGACCCAGTACTTC. It specifies CASSLYAGEGETQYF. The rearrangement links TRBV5-5 to TRBJ2-5, with 7 nucleotides matching TRBD2. Germline values: CDR1 SGHKS, CDR2 YYEKEE (reference sequence). This CDR3 is 15 amino acids long. V lost 1 base, J lost 5 bases, and 8 bases stayed unmatched.

The gene calls are TRBV4-1 and TRBJ1-6; D not certain. The CDR3 loop spans 17 amino acids. The V gene lost 0 bases and the J gene lost 5 bases, with 14 bases spanning the gap. The germline V gene has CDR1 MGHRA and CDR2 YSYEKL. The CDR3 DNA follows: TGCGCCAGCAGCCAAGATCGAACCGGGAGCCATAATTCACCCCTCCACTTT. Translating it yields CASSQDRTGSHNSPLHF.

This clone has a single count. The chain has TRBV14 and TRBJ1-4; D is undetermined. The V and J ends lost 5 bases and 8 bases respectively, with 18 bases between them. The CDR3 is made up of 15 amino acids. Germline V lookup: CDR1 SGHDN, CDR2 FVKESK. The CDR3 DNA reads TGTGCCAGCAGCTACTACGGAACGAACATAGAAAAACTGTTTTTT. This encodes CASSYYGTNIEKLFF.

V is TRBV14 and J is TRBJ2-7; 7 nucleotides agree with TRBD1. The CDR3 sequence is 14 residues long. The germline V gene encodes CDR1 SGHDN and CDR2 FVKESK. The V and J ends lost 4 bases and 2 bases, in that order; junction bases with no gene match: 5. Here the CDR3 reads CASSPHQGAYEQYF. CDR3 bases: TGTGCCAGCAGCCCGCATCAGGGGGCCTACGAGCAGTACTTC.

The chain uses TRBV29-1 and TRBJ2-3, with TRBD2 matching 10 bases. Trimming at V came to 8 bases and at J to 5 bases, leaving 16 bases not matched to a gene. The CDR3 extends over 16 amino acids. The germline V gene has CDR1 SQVTM and CDR2 ANQGSEA. In DNA, the CDR3 is TGCAGCATCAAAGGAGCGGGAGGGCTGGGGGGAGATACGCAGTATTTT. Its translation: CSIKGAGGLGGDTQYF.

The rearrangement uses TRBV7-9 and TRBJ1-4; D remains unclear. CDR1 and CDR2 (germline): SEHNR, FQNEAQ (reference sequence). V lost 5 bases, J lost 5 bases, and 15 bases lay in between. The CDR3 runs 15 residues. CDR3 protein: CASSARRVTNEKLFF. CDR3 nucleotides: TGTGCCAGCAGCGCTCGACGGGTTACCAATGAAAAACTGTTTTTT.

J is TRBJ1-2 and V is TRBV10-3, with 7 nucleotides matching TRBD1. The CDR3 extends over 11 amino acids. The ends lost 10 bases at V and 7 bases at J; junction bases unmatched: 6. Germline CDR1 and CDR2: ENHRY and SYGVKD. CDR3 sequence: CATGDRGGYTF. The CDR3 region has the DNA TGTGCCACAGGGGACAGAGGTGGCTACACCTTC.

The J gene is TRBJ1-6, the V gene TRBV11-2; D may be TRBD1 (5 bases). This CDR3 comprises 16 residues. Germline loops: CDR1 SGHAT, CDR2 FQNNGV. Trimming pared 6 bases from V and 8 bases from J, leaving 20 bases between. The CDR3 sequence: CASSRWLGQYDSPLHF. The DNA of the CDR3 is TGTGCCAGCAGTCGTTGGTTGGGGCAGTATGATTCACCCCTCCACTTT.

The V call is TRBV27, the J call TRBJ2-5; D is possibly TRBD2 (6 bases). This CDR3 comprises 15 residues. Germline CDR1 is MNHEY and CDR2 is SMNVEV (reference sequence). The germline V and J ends were trimmed by 4 bases and 0 bases, with 12 bases remaining between them. CDR3 sequence reads: CASSSSAWYQETQYF. CDR3 nucleotides: TGTGCCAGCAGTTCTAGCGCTTGGTACCAAGAGACCCAGTACTTC.

The genes are TRBV9 and TRBJ2-7; TRBD2 matches 7 bases. The germline V gene has CDR1 SGDLS and CDR2 YYNGEE. The CDR3 runs 15 residues. With V trimmed by 4 bases and J by 6 bases, 13 bases remained unmatched. CDR3 nucleotides: TGTGCCAGCAGCCTGAGCTGGGGAGGGTCGGGCGAGCAGTACTTC. Amino acids: CASSLSWGGSGEQYF.

The rearrangement joins TRBV11-2 to TRBJ2-2, with D possibly matching TRBD1 (6 bases). The germline gives CDR1 SGHAT, CDR2 FQNNGV. V dropped 6 bases and J dropped 5 bases, with 16 bases sitting between them. The CDR3 sequence is 15 residues long. The CDR3 loop is CASRPRQGITGELFF. The DNA of the CDR3 is TGTGCCAGCAGGCCCAGGCAGGGGATAACCGGGGAGCTGTTTTTT.

A single count supports this clone. The chain uses TRBV7-2 and TRBJ2-7, with D possibly matching TRBD1 (7 bases). V lost 5 bases, J lost 0 bases, and 23 bases lay in between. CDR1 and CDR2 (germline): SGHTA, FQGNSA. The CDR3 spans 18 residues. In DNA form, the CDR3 reads TGTGCCAGCAGCCCTCACTCAGGGGGGCGGGCTAGCTCCTACGAGCAGTACTTC. The encoded protein is CASSPHSGGRASSYEQYF.

A single count supports this clone. V gene TRBV18 combines with J gene TRBJ1-5; TRBD1 agrees at 8 bases. This CDR3 has 15 amino acids. Looked up from germline, CDR1 is KGHSH and CDR2 is LQKENI. V shed 4 bases, J shed 2 bases, and the junction held 4 bases outside the gene matches. CDR3 region: CASSLTGVGNQPQHF. As DNA, the CDR3 is TGTGCCAGCTCACTGACAGGGGTGGGCAATCAGCCCCAGCATTTT. Supplemented by reference TRBV18 and TRBJ1-5, the full variable domain reads NAGVMQNPRHLVRRRGQEARLRCSPMKGHSHVYWYRQLPEEGLKFMVYLQKENIIDESGMPKERFSAEFPKEGPSILRIQQVVRGDSAAYFCASSLTGVGNQPQHFGDGTRLSIL.